Below are 22 T cell receptor beta chains sequenced from a single sample in a study of T cell responses to AZD1222 COVID-19 vaccine. Sequenced by immunoSEQ multiplex PCR; TCRdb stores in-frame clones only, minus some. The sample holds about 180,000 clones, approximately 90% seen once. This specimen consisted of peripheral blood, obtained on day 0 of AZD1222 vaccination. These receptors all come from an adult in good health.

CDR3 region: CASSLVTGRSSYEQYF. CDR3 DNA: TGTGCCAGCAGCTTAGTAACAGGGAGATCCTCCTACGAGCAGTACTTC. V and J are TRBV7-2 and TRBJ2-7; the D gene is possibly TRBD1 (6 bases). V was clipped by 1 base and J by 0 bases, with 13 bases between them. The CDR3 is made up of 16 amino acids. Germline V gene data show CDR1 as SGHTA and CDR2 as FQGNSA. Combining the CDR3 with reference TRBV7-2 and TRBJ2-7 gives the whole variable domain GAGVSQSPSNKVTEKGKDVELRCDPISGHTALYWYRQSLGQGLEFLIYFQGNSAPDKSGLPSDRFSAERTGGSVSTLTIQRTQQEDSAVYLCASSLVTGRSSYEQYFGPGTRLTVT.

Worth noting for this clone: In the same sample, other DNA sequences code for this CDR3. The chain has TRBV4-2 and TRBJ1-2, with 10 bases matching TRBD1. From germline, CDR1 is LGHNA and CDR2 YNFKEQ. This CDR3 is 14 amino acids long. Trimming removed 1 base from V and 4 bases from J; junction bases left unmatched: 0. The DNA for the CDR3 is TGTGCCAGCAGCCAAGGGGACAGGGGCTATGGCTACACCTTC. Translation gives CASSQGDRGYGYTF.

This chain connects TRBV7-6 to TRBJ1-1; 8 positions match TRBD1. CDR1 SGHVS and CDR2 FNYEAQ come from the germline V gene. The J segment lost 3 bases and the V segment lost 5 bases, leaving 8 bases of the junction unmatched. This CDR3 is built from 15 residues. The CDR3 DNA reads TGTGCCAGCAGCCTCCAGGGGGCATTGGACACTGAAGCTTTCTTT. Translated, it gives CASSLQGALDTEAFF.

This clone was counted a few times. The chain couples TRBV7-9 to TRBJ1-5; D not resolved. The V gene's germline CDR1 is SEHNR and CDR2 FQNEAQ (reference sequence). Trimming removed 1 base from V and 7 bases from J, with 11 bases in between. This CDR3 comprises 14 residues. The CDR3 is CASSLGSYNQPQHF. CDR3 DNA sequence: TGTGCCAGCAGCTTAGGCAGTTACAACCAGCCCCAGCATTTT.

The V call is TRBV29-1, the J call TRBJ2-3; D unresolved. There are 11 residues in the CDR3. CDR1 is SQVTM and CDR2 is ANQGSEA in the germline V gene. The V and J ends lost 6 bases and 0 bases respectively, with 4 bases between them. The CDR3 DNA sequence: TGCAGCGTCAAGAGCACAGATACGCAGTATTTT. The encoded protein is CSVKSTDTQYF.

This chain uses TRBV7-9 with TRBJ2-7, with a tentative D call TRBD1 (5 bases). Deletions cut 4 bases from V and 6 bases from J, with 13 bases between. This CDR3 region has 13 residues. Germline values: CDR1 SEHNR, CDR2 FQNEAQ (reference sequence). The CDR3 reads CASSSSTELEQYF. The CDR3 nucleotides read TGTGCCAGCAGCTCTTCGACAGAGCTCGAGCAGTACTTC.

This sequence joins TRBV4-2 and TRBJ2-3; 13 positions match TRBD2. The germline CDR1 and CDR2 sequences are LGHNA and YNFKEQ. The CDR3 has 17 amino acids. The J segment lost 7 bases and the V segment lost 2 bases, leaving 9 bases of the junction unmatched. The CDR3 DNA sequence: TGTGCCAGCAGCCAATCCTCTACTAGCGGGGGGGCTTATACGCAGTATTTT. It specifies CASSQSSTSGGAYTQYF.

This sequence joins TRBV18 and TRBJ1-2; D is unresolved. The CDR3 consists of 15 residues. The V gene's germline CDR1 is KGHSH and CDR2 LQKENI. V gave up 3 bases and J gave up 4 bases, with 15 bases separating them. CDR3 bases: TGTGCCAGCTCACCCCAGACCGAGAGTTTCTATGGCTACACCTTC. It codes for CASSPQTESFYGYTF. The full variable domain, with the rest looked up from reference TRBV18 and TRBJ1-2, is NAGVMQNPRHLVRRRGQEARLRCSPMKGHSHVYWYRQLPEEGLKFMVYLQKENIIDESGMPKERFSAEFPKEGPSILRIQQVVRGDSAAYFCASSPQTESFYGYTFGSGTRLTVV.

J is TRBJ2-1 and V is TRBV6-2 or TRBV6-3; 7 bases line up with TRBD1. CDR1 and CDR2 (germline): MNHEY, SVGEGT. The CDR3 totals 15 residues. The ends lost 2 bases at V and 4 bases at J; junction bases unmatched: 5. The CDR3 DNA reads as TGTGCCAGCAGTTACCTGACAGGGCAATACAATGAGCAGTTCTTC. Protein product: CASSYLTGQYNEQFF.

This chain links TRBV19 with TRBJ1-2; D unclear. V was shortened by 5 bases and J by 5 bases, with 24 bases between the two germline ends. Germline CDR1 and CDR2: LNHDA and SQIVND (reference sequence). This CDR3 spans 17 amino acids. The CDR3 here is CASSPSIVGKRNYGYTF. As DNA, the CDR3 is TGTGCCAGTAGTCCATCCATCGTAGGTAAAAGAAATTATGGCTACACCTTC.

V gene TRBV6-5 combines with J gene TRBJ2-7; D is possibly TRBD1 (6 bases). The CDR3 consists of 14 residues. V shed 4 bases and J shed 3 bases, with 13 bases lying between them. The germline V gene encodes CDR1 MNHEY and CDR2 SVGAGI. The chain's CDR3 is CASSSLPGDYEQYF. CDR3 nucleotides: TGTGCCAGCAGTTCCCTCCCAGGGGACTACGAGCAGTACTTC.

This clone was counted a single time. The chain uses TRBV27 and TRBJ1-5, with 7 positions matching TRBD1. CDR3 length: 14 residues. The germline CDR1 and CDR2 sequences are MNHEY and SMNVEV (reference sequence). The V segment lost 5 bases and the J segment 12 bases; nucleotides outside the gene matches: 13. The CDR3 spells CASSLRPDRINQHF. The CDR3 region has the DNA TGTGCCAGCAGTCTACGACCGGACAGGATCAACCAGCATTTT.

J is TRBJ1-6 and V is TRBV5-4; no definite D call. Germline CDR1 is SGHNT and CDR2 is YYREEE (reference sequence). The CDR3 is made up of 13 amino acids. Deletions cut 0 bases from V and 8 bases from J, with 6 bases between. This CDR3 reads CASSLEAHSPLHF. The CDR3 region has the DNA TGTGCCAGCAGCTTGGAGGCGCATTCACCCCTCCACTTT. The variable domain in full, with the rest retrieved from reference TRBV5-4 and TRBJ1-6, is ETGVTQSPTHLIKTRGQQVTLRCSSQSGHNTVSWYQQALGQGPQFIFQYYREEENGRGNFPPRFSGLQFPNYSSELNVNALELDDSALYLCASSLEAHSPLHFGNGTRLTVT.

Notes on this clone: One junction end disagrees with the germline gene, perhaps due to a read error. The chain links TRBV29-1 to TRBJ1-1; 7 bases align to TRBD1. The CDR3 has 13 residues. Germline V gives CDR1 SQVTM, CDR2 ANQGSEA. CDR3 sequence (DNA): TGCAGCGTCGAAGGACAGGCGAACACTGAAGCTTTCTTT. Protein: CSVEGQANTEAFF. Filled out from reference TRBV29-1 and TRBJ1-1, the complete variable domain reads SAVISQKPSRDICQRGTSLTIQCQVDSQVTMMFWYRQQPGQSLTLIATANQGSEATYESGFVIDKFPISRPNLTFSTLTVSNMSPEDSSIYLCSVEGQANTEAFFGQGTRLTVV.

The genes are TRBV23-1 and TRBJ2-7, with a weak D call TRBD1 (6 bases). TRBV23-1 is flagged as an ORF with uncertain function. CDR3 length: 15 residues. V was cut by 4 bases and J by 3 bases, with 16 bases left in between. CDR3 sequence: CASSRGTWALYEQYF. The CDR3 DNA follows: TGCGCCAGCAGTCGAGGGACATGGGCCCTCTACGAGCAGTACTTC.

The CDR3 protein is CASSRTDEQYF. DNA of the CDR3: TGTGCCAGCAGCCGAACAGACGAGCAGTACTTC. The V call is TRBV3-1 (or the pseudogene TRBV3-2), the J call TRBJ2-7; D uncertain. This CDR3 contains 11 residues. The germline V and J ends were trimmed by 4 bases and 5 bases, with 6 bases remaining between them. The germline V gene has CDR1 LGHDT and CDR2 YNNKEL (reference sequence).

The V call is TRBV7-9, the J call TRBJ2-7, with 7 bases that match TRBD1. Germline values: CDR1 SEHNR, CDR2 FQNEAQ (reference sequence). The CDR3 is 14 amino acids. J was trimmed by 1 base and V by 5 bases; bases with no gene match: 5. The CDR3 DNA reads as TGTGCCAGCAGCCTACAGGGGATTTCCTACGAGCAGTACTTC. Translated: CASSLQGISYEQYF.

This clone came up a few times. The V call is TRBV9, the J call TRBJ1-4; 7 nucleotides match TRBD1. V shed 2 bases, J shed 6 bases, and the junction held 4 bases outside the gene matches. Germline V gene sequence: CDR1 SGDLS, CDR2 YYNGEE. The CDR3 has 14 amino acids. As DNA, the CDR3 is TGTGCCAGCAGCGTGACAGGGAGCGATGAAAAACTGTTTTTT. Translation gives CASSVTGSDEKLFF.

This rearrangement joins TRBV19 to TRBJ2-1, with D possibly TRBD2 on 5 matching bases. The CDR3 length is 15 residues. With 4 bases removed from V and 0 bases from J, the gap between germline ends came to 10 bases. The germline V gene encodes CDR1 LNHDA and CDR2 SQIVND (reference sequence). In DNA, the CDR3 is TGTGCCAGTAGTACAACTAGAAACTCCTACAATGAGCAGTTCTTC. Encoded protein: CASSTTRNSYNEQFF.

The chain couples TRBV18 to TRBJ2-5; D gene unclear. Germline CDR1 is KGHSH and CDR2 is LQKENI. The V gene lost 9 bases and the J gene lost 1 base, with 12 bases spanning the gap. This CDR3 is built from 13 residues. The CDR3 coding sequence is TGTGCCAGTCGACGAAGTATCCAAGAGACCCAGTACTTC. Translated: CASRRSIQETQYF. Full variable domain (rest looked up from reference TRBV18 and TRBJ2-5): NAGVMQNPRHLVRRRGQEARLRCSPMKGHSHVYWYRQLPEEGLKFMVYLQKENIIDESGMPKERFSAEFPKEGPSILRIQQVVRGDSAAYFCASRRSIQETQYFGPGTRLLVL.

The V and J genes are TRBV6-4 and TRBJ2-3, with 10 bases that match TRBD2. Losses at the gene ends were 0 bases for V and 1 base for J; bases not matched to a gene: 7. Germline V CDR1 and CDR2: MRHNA, SNTAGT. The CDR3 is made up of 18 amino acids. The DNA for the CDR3 is TGTGCCAGCAGTGACTCCGCTAGCGGGGGTAGTGGCACAGATACGCAGTATTTT. This encodes CASSDSASGGSGTDTQYF.

The V gene is TRBV11-2, the J gene TRBJ1-1; D not resolved. The CDR3 loop spans 13 amino acids. V was cut by 4 bases and J by 4 bases, with 10 bases left in between. Germline-derived CDR1 and CDR2 are SGHAT and FQNNGV. The CDR3 reads CASSSTGLTEAFF. The CDR3 region has the DNA TGTGCCAGCAGCTCCACTGGGCTCACTGAAGCTTTCTTT.